This TCR beta chain is drawn from a study of graft-versus-host responses after intestinal transplantation. Whole-study context: Recipients obtained multivisceral, liver-intestinal, or isolated intestinal transplants.

On this clone: Its target is unknown.

Libraries were prepared by immunoSEQ multiplex PCR; TCRdb keeps only in-frame clonotypes and omits some of them. The repertoire holds about 120,000 clones, with 85% to 95% as singletons. Study-level results: An association linked early post-transplant HvG declines with peak circulating GvH clone levels.

The sample consisted of unstimulated CD8+ T cells sorted from spleen or lymph node cells, taken before intestinal transplant. The receptor comes from a human donor who received an intestinal transplant.

Written as DNA, the CDR3 is TGTGCCAGCAGCTTGCAGGGCCTCACTGAAGCTTTCTTT. This sequence encodes CASSLQGLTEAFF. The rearrangement joins TRBV11-2 to TRBJ1-1; D is perhaps TRBD1 (5 bases). The CDR3 spans 13 residues. V was shortened by 3 bases and J by 4 bases, with 9 bases between the two germline ends. CDR1 is SGHAT, CDR2 FQNNGV, per germline.